Listed below are T cell receptor beta chains from one sample, sequenced in a study of control samples from healthy donors and cancer patients. TCRdb's table, derived via immunoSEQ multiplex PCR, lists solely in-frame clones and lacks some. The table lists 250,000 to 300,000 clones, over 75% of them singletons. Sequenced input: PBMCs. The origin of the receptors is a woman aged 55-70 years with lung cancer. Each CDR3 is given with its conserved first and last residue. Each record gives: clone size, D gene, J gene, V gene, CDR3 protein, CDR3 DNA. D genes are given only for firm matches. Size values are once, few and many counts, or a class for expanded clones, and some rows have none.

NA NA TRBJ2-1 TRBV6-2/TRBV6-3 CASSYSGGALEQFF TGTGCCAGCAGTTACTCAGGGGGGGCCCTTGAGCAGTTCTTC
NA NA TRBJ1-1 TRBV6-5 CASSYYTANTEAFF TGTGCCAGCAGTTACTACACAGCTAACACTGAAGCTTTCTTT
once NA TRBJ2-2 TRBV4-1 CASRSPGQNTGELFF TGCGCCAGCAGGAGTCCGGGGCAAAACACCGGGGAGCTGTTTTTT
NA NA TRBJ1-3 TRBV15 CATSRDPGSSGNTIYF TGTGCCACCAGCAGAGACCCAGGGAGCTCTGGAAACACCATATATTTT
few NA TRBJ1-3 TRBV7-9 CASSPHVRGGNTIYF TGTGCCAGCAGTCCCCATGTGAGGGGTGGAAACACCATATATTTT
NA NA TRBJ1-4 TRBV6-5 CASSPERAREKLFF TGTGCCAGCAGCCCCGAAAGGGCGCGTGAAAAACTGTTTTTT
NA NA TRBJ2-1 TRBV18 CASSPPSSDEQFF TGTGCCAGCTCACCACCTTCTAGCGATGAGCAGTTCTTC
NA NA TRBJ1-5 TRBV4-1 CASSQIQLRGLNQPQHF TGCGCCAGCAGCCAAATTCAACTAAGGGGTCTCAATCAGCCCCAGCATTTT
NA TRBD2 TRBJ2-1 TRBV6-1 CASSERRASGNNEQFF TGTGCCAGCAGTGAACGAAGGGCTAGCGGGAATAATGAGCAGTTCTTC
NA NA TRBJ1-1 TRBV5-1 CASSLNLLGGTEAFF TGCGCCAGCAGCCTTAACCTACTAGGAGGCACTGAAGCTTTCTTT
NA NA TRBJ2-7 TRBV14 CASSRNLYEQYF TGTGCCAGCAGCCGGAACTTGTACGAGCAGTACTTC
few NA TRBJ1-1 TRBV7-9 CASSFGGQDTEAFF TGTGCCAGCAGCTTTGGGGGGCAGGACACTGAAGCTTTCTTT
NA NA TRBJ1-2 TRBV30 CAGGWTGTYTF TGTGCCGGGGGCTGGACGGGGACCTACACCTTC
NA TRBD2 TRBJ2-3 TRBV5-4 CASSLKRELDTQYF TGTGCCAGCAGCTTGAAGCGGGAGTTGGATACGCAGTATTTT
NA NA TRBJ2-3 TRBV7-3 CASSLDPNSDTQYF TGTGCCAGCAGCTTAGACCCGAATTCAGATACGCAGTATTTT
NA TRBD2 TRBJ2-2 TRBV3-1/TRBV3-2 CASLGLAGSGELFF TGTGCCAGCCTAGGACTAGCGGGATCCGGGGAGCTGTTTTTT
NA NA TRBJ1-2 TRBV5-1 CASSSDRGTSGYTF TGCGCCAGCAGCTCGGACCGGGGGACGTCTGGCTACACCTTC
NA TRBD1 TRBJ2-5 TRBV6-2/TRBV6-3 CASSAGTEETQYF TGTGCCAGCAGTGCCGGGACAGAAGAGACCCAGTACTTC
NA TRBD1 TRBJ2-2 TRBV18 CASSRGQGNTGELFF TGTGCCAGCTCTCGAGGACAGGGGAACACCGGGGAGCTGTTTTTT
NA NA TRBJ1-4 TRBV2 CASRGWDEKLFF TGTGCCAGCCGAGGATGGGACGAAAAACTGTTTTTT
NA TRBD1 TRBJ2-7 TRBV2 CASSEGTGYEQYF TGTGCCAGCAGTGAAGGGACAGGCTACGAGCAGTACTTC
NA NA TRBJ2-2 TRBV18 CASSPWAESGELFF TGTGCCAGCTCACCATGGGCAGAGTCCGGGGAGCTGTTTTTT
NA TRBD1 TRBJ2-7 TRBV13 CASSLRGQGWYEQYF TGTGCCAGCAGCTTAAGGGGACAGGGGTGGTACGAGCAGTACTTC
few NA TRBJ2-1 TRBV15 CATSRDSGIGNEQFF TGTGCCACCAGCAGAGATTCGGGAATTGGAAATGAGCAGTTCTTC
few TRBD1 TRBJ2-7 TRBV12-5 CASGDRSSYEQYF TGTGCTAGTGGGGACAGGAGCTCCTACGAGCAGTACTTC
NA NA TRBJ2-3 TRBV6-5 CASRNDRTDTQYF TGTGCCAGCAGAAACGACCGCACAGATACGCAGTATTTT
few NA TRBJ2-7 TRBV5-1 CASSEVRDIPEQYF TGCGCCAGCAGCGAAGTCCGGGACATACCCGAGCAGTACTTC
NA NA TRBJ1-2 TRBV5-1 CASSFGRWVYTF TGCGCCAGCAGCTTTGGACGGTGGGTCTACACCTTC
NA NA TRBJ2-7 TRBV4-1 CASSQVQGYEQYF TGCGCCAGCAGCCAAGTACAGGGCTACGAGCAGTACTTC
few TRBD1 TRBJ2-7 TRBV7-9 CASGRAGGPYEQYF TGTGCCAGCGGGCGGGCAGGGGGTCCCTACGAGCAGTACTTC